This passage covers 23 T cell receptor beta chains from one sample sequenced in a study of OX40 agonist ivuxolimab in advanced cancers. Profiled with immunoSEQ multiplex PCR; TCRdb holds only in-frame clones, not every one. Of more than 55,000 clones in the sample, roughly 88% were seen once. Sequencing used CD4+ or CD8+ T cells sorted from blood, obtained in a trial of the OX40 agonist ivuxolimab. All receptors come from an adult with an advanced solid tumor such as melanoma, head and neck, liver or kidney cancer.

The J gene is TRBJ2-3, the V gene TRBV10-3; 8 nucleotides align to TRBD2. The CDR3 loop spans 14 amino acids. The trim removed 7 bases at V and 6 bases at J, leaving 9 bases unmatched. Germline lookup yields CDR1 ENHRY and CDR2 SYGVKD. The CDR3 here is CAITIERERDTQYF. The CDR3 nucleotides read TGTGCCATCACAATCGAGCGGGAGAGGGATACGCAGTATTTT.

The rearrangement uses TRBV15 and TRBJ1-3, with TRBD1 matching over 12 bases. Germline CDR1 and CDR2: LNHNV and YYDKDF (reference sequence). Trimming at V came to 4 bases and at J to 6 bases, leaving 7 bases not matched to a gene. This CDR3 spans 16 amino acids. The CDR3 spells CATSKPGQGAANTIYF. The CDR3 nucleotides read TGTGCCACCAGCAAACCGGGACAGGGGGCTGCAAACACCATATATTTT.

The gene calls are TRBV27 and TRBJ2-4, with D uncertain. Germline V gene data show CDR1 as MNHEY and CDR2 as SMNVEV (reference sequence). The CDR3 totals 15 residues. Trimming pared 4 bases from V and 8 bases from J, leaving 18 bases between. The CDR3 DNA is TGTGCCAGCAGTTCCGGGCCCCGGGTTAGGTACATTCAGTACTTC. As protein: CASSSGPRVRYIQYF.

The J gene is TRBJ1-1, the V gene TRBV29-1; no definite D call. The V end was cut by 6 bases, the J end by 0 bases, with 8 bases between. CDR1 is SQVTM and CDR2 is ANQGSEA in the germline V gene. This CDR3 has 12 amino acids. The CDR3 region is CSVVDLNTEAFF. The CDR3 coding sequence is TGCAGCGTCGTCGACTTGAACACTGAAGCTTTCTTT.

The chain couples TRBV7-9 to TRBJ1-5; D remains ambiguous. This CDR3 has 15 amino acids. Germline V gene data show CDR1 as SEHNR and CDR2 as FQNEAQ (reference sequence). The germline V and J ends were trimmed by 1 base and 10 bases, with 17 bases remaining between them. The DNA for the CDR3 is TGTGCCAGCAGCTTAGGGTCCGGCGGGCCGGAACCCCAGCATTTT. This codes for CASSLGSGGPEPQHF.

The rearrangement uses TRBV2 and TRBJ1-5; possibly TRBD1 for D (5 bases). The CDR3 extends over 15 amino acids. The germline V gene has CDR1 SNHLY and CDR2 FYNNEI. V was pared by 8 bases and J by 4 bases, with 18 bases between. CDR3 DNA: TGTGCCAGCGGGGACTCAGGGAAGAGGAATCAGCCCCAGCATTTT. Its protein is CASGDSGKRNQPQHF.

The rearrangement uses TRBV5-1 and TRBJ1-1; 9 nucleotides line up with TRBD1. Germline values: CDR1 SGHRS, CDR2 YFSETQ. Germline trimming cut 3 bases from V and 5 bases from J; bases unmatched to any gene: 5. This CDR3 is 14 amino acids long. As DNA, the CDR3 is TGCGCCAGCAGCTCGGACAGGGGAAGGACTGAAGCTTTCTTT. Translation: CASSSDRGRTEAFF.

This clone was counted a single time. This rearrangement joins TRBV7-2 to TRBJ1-2; D is possibly TRBD1 (6 bases). The length of the CDR3 is 13 residues. V was pared by 5 bases and J by 8 bases, with 15 bases between. Germline CDR1 and CDR2: SGHTA and FQGNSA. The CDR3 nucleotides are TGTGCCAGCAGCAATACAGGGAGTCCGGGCTACACCTTC. Amino acids: CASSNTGSPGYTF. The full variable domain, in which reference TRBV7-2 and TRBJ1-2 provide the parts outside the CDR3, is GAGVSQSPSNKVTEKGKDVELRCDPISGHTALYWYRQSLGQGLEFLIYFQGNSAPDKSGLPSDRFSAERTGGSVSTLTIQRTQQEDSAVYLCASSNTGSPGYTFGSGTRLTVV.

The chain recombines TRBV6-1 with TRBJ1-5; 10 nucleotides match TRBD1. Looked up from germline, CDR1 is MNHNS and CDR2 is SASEGT. V lost 4 bases and J lost 5; bases outside the gene matches: 8. This CDR3 contains 16 residues. The CDR3 DNA is TGTGCCAGCAGTGCCCAGGGGGGACAGGGGCATCAGCCCCAGCATTTT. Translated: CASSAQGGQGHQPQHF.

This rearrangement joins TRBV5-1 to TRBJ2-5; D gene uncertain. Deletions cut 3 bases from V and 2 bases from J, with 2 bases between. The CDR3 has 11 residues. Germline V gene lookup returns CDR1 SGHRS and CDR2 YFSETQ. The CDR3 coding sequence is TGCGCCAGCAGCTCGCAAGAGACCCAGTACTTC. Protein sequence: CASSSQETQYF.

V gene TRBV19 combines with J gene TRBJ1-4, with 7 bases fitting TRBD1. The CDR3 runs to 16 residues. The germline CDR1 and CDR2 sequences are LNHDA and SQIVND (reference sequence). Trimming took 5 bases from V and 1 from J; bases not matched to a gene: 7. The CDR3 protein is CASSEGRGGTNEKLFF. CDR3 DNA sequence: TGTGCCAGTAGTGAGGGCAGGGGGGGAACTAATGAAAAACTGTTTTTT.

This clone has a handful of counts. The J gene is TRBJ1-5, the V gene TRBV18; a weak D match, TRBD1 (6 bases). CDR3 length: 16 residues. V dropped 2 bases and J dropped 3 bases, with 14 bases sitting between them. CDR1 is KGHSH, CDR2 LQKENI, per germline. CDR3 sequence (DNA): TGTGCCAGCTCACCAAACAGGGAACCCCTCAATCAGCCCCAGCATTTT. This gives the protein CASSPNREPLNQPQHF.

This chain connects TRBV6-5 to TRBJ1-1; D is ambiguous. Germline CDR1 is MNHEY and CDR2 is SVGAGI. V was cut by 6 bases and J by 5 bases, with 16 bases left in between. The CDR3 has 14 amino acids. The CDR3 DNA is TGTGCCAGCAGACCTCAAAGGCAATTGACTGAAGCTTTCTTT. It encodes CASRPQRQLTEAFF.

This chain connects TRBV28 to TRBJ2-7, with a weak D call TRBD2 (6 bases). Trimming removed 2 bases from V and 3 bases from J, with 8 bases in between. The CDR3 contains 13 residues. Germline V gives CDR1 MDHEN, CDR2 SYDVKM. The CDR3 region is CASSLPAGYEQYF. The CDR3 DNA follows: TGTGCCAGCAGTTTACCAGCGGGCTACGAGCAGTACTTC.

CDR3 in amino acids: CASSLTAFNQPQHF. CDR3 coding DNA: TGTGCCAGCAGCCTGACAGCTTTTAATCAGCCCCAGCATTTT. The chain couples TRBV6-5 to TRBJ1-5, with D perhaps TRBD1 (5 bases). This CDR3 is built from 14 residues. V dropped 6 bases and J dropped 4 bases, with 13 bases sitting between them. CDR1 MNHEY and CDR2 SVGAGI come from the germline V gene.

The CDR3 loop reads CASSEYRSSGANVLTF. Written as DNA, the CDR3 is TGTGCCAGCAGTGAATACCGAAGCTCTGGGGCCAACGTCCTGACTTTC. The rearrangement links TRBV6-4 to TRBJ2-6; D is unresolved. Germline V gene sequence: CDR1 MRHNA, CDR2 SNTAGT. Trimming removed 3 bases from V and 0 bases from J, with 9 bases in between. This CDR3 spans 16 amino acids.

This sequence joins TRBV5-4 and TRBJ2-1, with TRBD1 identical over 7 bases. The germline gives CDR1 SGHNT, CDR2 YYREEE (reference sequence). This CDR3 comprises 13 residues. Unmatched junction bases numbered 3, after V lost 3 bases and J lost 6 bases. CDR3 residues: CASSSRQGNEQFF. The CDR3 DNA is TGTGCCAGCAGCTCTAGACAGGGCAATGAGCAGTTCTTC.

Only one count was recorded for this clone. This chain connects TRBV6-5 to TRBJ2-7, with 12 bases fitting TRBD1. CDR1 MNHEY and CDR2 SVGAGI come from the germline V gene. The J segment lost 5 bases and the V segment lost 11 bases, leaving 10 bases of the junction unmatched. The CDR3 runs to 14 residues. CDR3 nucleotides: TGTGCCTCCCCCCCGGGACAGGGGGCCCACGAGCAGTACTTC. Protein sequence: CASPPGQGAHEQYF.

The chain joins TRBV7-2 to TRBJ1-4; the D is unclear. The CDR3 consists of 13 residues. Germline CDR1 reads SGHTA; CDR2 reads FQGNSA. Trimming took 2 bases from V and 12 from J, leaving 13 bases between them. The DNA of the CDR3 is TGTGCCAGCAGCTTAAGGACGGCTAACGAACTGTTTTTT. Its translation is CASSLRTANELFF. Drawing the rest from reference TRBV7-2 and TRBJ1-4, the complete variable domain is GAGVSQSPSNKVTEKGKDVELRCDPISGHTALYWYRQSLGQGLEFLIYFQGNSAPDKSGLPSDRFSAERTGGSVSTLTIQRTQQEDSAVYLCASSLRTANELFFGSGTQLSVL.

The rearrangement joins TRBV29-1 to TRBJ1-3, with no clear D. There are 12 residues in the CDR3. The germline V gene has CDR1 SQVTM and CDR2 ANQGSEA. Deletions cut 2 bases from V and 4 bases from J, with 6 bases between. The CDR3 nucleotides are TGCAGCGTTGAACCGCCAGGAAACACCATATATTTT. Amino acids: CSVEPPGNTIYF.

The V gene is TRBV19, the J gene TRBJ1-1; D perhaps matches TRBD1 (6 bases). The length of the CDR3 is 14 residues. CDR1 and CDR2 from the germline V gene are LNHDA and SQIVND (reference sequence). Trimming cost V 4 bases and J 4 bases, with 13 bases left between them. CDR3 coding DNA: TGTGCCAGTAGTAGGCTACAGGGAACCACTGAAGCTTTCTTT. Translated: CASSRLQGTTEAFF.

The chain recombines TRBV5-5 with TRBJ1-2; 7 nucleotides line up with TRBD1. Germline lookup yields CDR1 SGHKS and CDR2 YYEKEE (reference sequence). The trim removed 4 bases at V and 4 bases at J, leaving 7 bases unmatched. The CDR3 sequence is 14 residues long. The CDR3 DNA follows: TGTGCCAGCAGCCCTTGGCAGGGGGGCTATGGCTACACCTTC. This codes for CASSPWQGGYGYTF.

This clone has only one observation. The chain has TRBV11-2 and TRBJ1-1; 8 bases map to TRBD1. The ends lost 1 base at V and 4 bases at J; junction bases unmatched: 11. This CDR3 is built from 17 residues. Germline CDR1 reads SGHAT; CDR2 reads FQNNGV. DNA of the CDR3: TGTGCCAGCAGCTTAGCTCTCAGGAAGGACAGGGCCACTGAAGCTTTCTTT. Translation gives CASSLALRKDRATEAFF.